This T cell receptor (beta chain) was observed in a study of patients with pleural tuberculosis (dated by TCRdb to the mid-2010s). This clonotype was picked up many times. Its specific antigen is unknown. Base qualities are not at hand, and no much larger clone is one base apart. TCRdb lists the instrument as Illumina Genome Analyzer IIx. TCRdb cleaned the public reads at Q25 with fastp, built clones with MiXCR and kept in-frame beta chains. Every distinct CDR3 protein forms one entry, paired with its most common genes and DNA. The sample records approximately 50,000 distinct CDR3 sequences, 7.3% of which are singletons. 15% to 20% of the sample belongs to the ten largest clones. The sequence was obtained from a human donor with pleural tuberculosis.

In nucleotides, the sequence is TGCAGTGCTATAGGGACAGGGAGTGGAAACACCATATATTTT. Translation gives CSAIGTGSGNTIYF. The sequence joins TRBV20-1 to TRBJ1-3, with TRBD1 identical over 9 junction bases. After removal of 4 bases from V and 3 bases from J, the junction retains 4 bases not matched to a gene. From its cysteine to its phenylalanine, the CDR3 spans 14 amino acids. CDR3 DNA only is kept here, 42 bases in frame from base 1. Sequences DFQATT (CDR1) and SNEGSKA (CDR2) are obtained from the germline V gene (reference sequence).